Below are 2 T cell receptor beta chains sequenced from a single sample in a study of vaccination effects on CD4 cells after COVID-19. Produced via immunoSEQ multiplex PCR; TCRdb's table is partial and in-frame only. The data hold roughly 30,000 clones, with around four fifths observed a single time. These receptors have no identified antigens. Antigen-specific CD4+ T cells were expanded with viral peptide pools in the ViraFEST assay before sequencing. Culture lasted 10 days before CD4+ T cell isolation. Negative nucleocapsid antibody tests before and after vaccination confirmed no previous SARS-CoV-2 infection. Sequencing was performed on CD4+ T cells from PBMCs cultured with HCoV-OC43 spike peptides, taken before COVID-19 vaccination. Subset of the sample: HCoV-OC43 spike overlapping peptide pool stimulation. All receptors come from a human donor who received a COVID-19 vaccine.

The chain uses TRBV19 and TRBJ2-1, with TRBD1 as a possible D gene (5 bases). Trimming took off 5 bases at V and 7 bases at J, with 12 bases between the two ends. Germline V gene sequence: CDR1 LNHDA, CDR2 SQIVND (reference sequence). The CDR3 consists of 13 residues. CDR3 DNA sequence: TGTGCCAGTAGTGCGGACACCAGGAATGAGCAGTTCTTC. As protein: CASSADTRNEQFF.

The chain combines TRBV7-9 with TRBJ1-1, with 8 bases matching TRBD1. J lost 4 bases, V lost 4 bases, and 2 bases had no gene match. The CDR3 loop spans 13 amino acids. The germline V gene encodes CDR1 SEHNR and CDR2 FQNEAQ (reference sequence). Written as DNA, the CDR3 is TGTGCCAGCAGCTATGGACAGGGCACTGAAGCTTTCTTT. This translates into CASSYGQGTEAFF. Drawing the rest from reference TRBV7-9 and TRBJ1-1, the complete variable domain is DTGVSQNPRHKITKRGQNVTFRCDPISEHNRLYWYRQTLGQGPEFLTYFQNEAQLEKSRLLSDRFSAERPKGSFSTLEIQRTEQGDSAMYLCASSYGQGTEAFFGQGTRLTVV.